The 20 T cell receptor beta chains listed next were all sequenced from one sample in a study of T-cell memory formation after mild COVID-19. TCRdb itself ran the 5' RACE reads through MiXCR, one entry per CDR3 protein. This table has some 150,000 distinct CDR3 sequences, 20% to 25% appearing once. Sequences were obtained from PBMCs or a T cell subset sorted from them (not recorded which). Source of these receptors: an adult woman who had mild COVID-19 (a few samples of this study predate the infection). Cell type and time point are not known.

The chain carries TRBV2 and TRBJ1-1; tentatively, D is TRBD1 (6 bases). Per the germline V gene, CDR1 is SNHLY and CDR2 is FYNNEI. The CDR3 has 12 amino acids. The V end was cut by 2 bases, the J end by 5 bases, with 6 bases between. CDR3 loop: CASSERGTEAFF. CDR3 nucleotides: TGTGCCAGCAGTGAAAGGGGGACTGAAGCTTTCTTT.

This clonotype was detected only a few times. The genes are TRBV24-1 and TRBJ2-3, with a tentative D call TRBD2 (5 bases). V was shortened by 2 bases and J by 3 bases, with 11 bases between the two germline ends. The CDR3 length is 15 residues. The germline gives CDR1 KGHDR, CDR2 SFDVKD. The CDR3 coding sequence is TGTGCCACCAGTGATTCCACCGGGGTTACAGATACGCAGTATTTT. Translating gives CATSDSTGVTDTQYF.

This clonotype was seen a handful of times. The rearrangement links TRBV6-5 to TRBJ2-7; D may be TRBD2 (6 bases). The germline V gene has CDR1 MNHEY and CDR2 SVGAGI. Trimming left V 5 bases short and J 3 bases short, with 17 bases between. This CDR3 comprises 15 residues. CDR3 sequence: CASSRETIPIYEQYF. As DNA, the CDR3 is TGTGCCAGCAGTCGGGAGACTATACCAATCTACGAGCAGTACTTC.

The chain employs TRBV6-2 or TRBV6-3 and TRBJ2-5; D tentatively reads TRBD1 or TRBD2 (6 bases each). The CDR3 spans 14 residues. V lost 5 bases and J lost 4, with 14 bases in between. The germline V gene encodes CDR1 MNHEY and CDR2 SVGEGT. CDR3 loop: CASSRRVGGETQYF. In nucleotides, the CDR3 is TGTGCCAGCAGTCGGAGGGTAGGGGGAGAGACCCAGTACTTC.

This clonotype was found a few times. The V and J genes are TRBV19 and TRBJ2-6; 10 bases agree with TRBD1. V was clipped by 8 bases and J by 0 bases; unmatched bases: 7. This CDR3 has 17 residues. Germline V gene lookup returns CDR1 LNHDA and CDR2 SQIVND (reference sequence). The CDR3 loop is CASGGDRGPSGANVLTF. The CDR3 DNA is TGTGCCAGTGGGGGAGACAGGGGGCCCTCTGGGGCCAACGTCCTGACTTTC.

This clonotype has more than one count but fewer than ten. The rearrangement links TRBV7-2 to TRBJ1-1; D is unresolved. Between the trimmed V and J ends, which lost 3 bases and 0 bases, there was a span of 5 bases. The CDR3 loop spans 13 amino acids. Germline CDR1 SGHTA, CDR2 FQGNSA. CDR3 sequence reads: CASSFWVNTEAFF. The CDR3 DNA reads as TGTGCCAGCAGCTTTTGGGTGAACACTGAAGCTTTCTTT.

The chain employs TRBV7-2 and TRBJ2-7, with TRBD2 identical over 10 bases. Trimming at V came to 2 bases and at J to 2 bases, leaving 9 bases not matched to a gene. The CDR3 consists of 17 residues. Germline loops: CDR1 SGHTA, CDR2 FQGNSA. This chain's CDR3 is CASSLPQWLAGAYEQYF. DNA of the CDR3: TGTGCCAGCAGCTTACCCCAGTGGCTAGCGGGAGCCTACGAGCAGTACTTC.

This clonotype appeared a few times. V gene TRBV29-1 combines with J gene TRBJ2-7, with 12 nucleotides matching TRBD2. Germline V gene data show CDR1 as SQVTM and CDR2 as ANQGSEA. This CDR3 contains 13 residues. Trimming cost V 4 bases and J 3 bases; bases outside gene matches: 1. CDR3 region: CSVVLAGGYEQYF. CDR3 bases: TGCAGCGTTGTACTAGCGGGGGGCTACGAGCAGTACTTC.

This clonotype was counted between two and nine times. The V and J genes are TRBV5-1 and TRBJ2-7, with D maybe TRBD1 (5 bases). Trimming stripped 4 bases from V and 2 bases from J, with 16 bases between. This CDR3 has 15 amino acids. Germline assignment: CDR1 SGHRS and CDR2 YFSETQ. The CDR3 DNA sequence: TGCGCCAGCAGCCCGGACATCACCTTAACCTACGAGCAGTACTTC. Its protein product is CASSPDITLTYEQYF. Combining the CDR3 with reference TRBV5-1 and TRBJ2-7 gives the whole variable domain KAGVTQTPRYLIKTRGQQVTLSCSPISGHRSVSWYQQTPGQGLQFLFEYFSETQRNKGNFPGRFSGRQFSNSRSEMNVSTLELGDSALYLCASSPDITLTYEQYFGPGTRLTVT.

The sample holds a few counts of this clonotype. V is TRBV9 and J is TRBJ1-1; the D gene is possibly TRBD1 (5 bases). V lost 3 bases and J lost 3, with 9 bases in between. This CDR3 contains 13 residues. Germline-derived CDR1 and CDR2 are SGDLS and YYNGEE. Here the CDR3 reads CASSGGWDTEAFF. Here the CDR3 DNA reads TGTGCCAGCAGCGGGGGGTGGGACACTGAAGCTTTCTTT.

In this sample, this clonotype turned up a few times. CDR3 bases: TGTGCCAGCTTTGGTCTAGCGGGAGAAGCCTACGAGCAGTACTTC. It translates to CASFGLAGEAYEQYF. J is TRBJ2-7 and V is TRBV6-1, with TRBD2 matching 10 bases. CDR3 length: 15 amino acids. V was pared by 8 bases and J by 2 bases, with 9 bases of the junction left unmatched. The germline gives CDR1 MNHNS, CDR2 SASEGT.

This clonotype was seen more than once but under ten times. The rearrangement links TRBV7-9 to TRBJ1-1; TRBD1 matches 8 bases. Losses at the gene ends were 4 bases for V and 1 base for J; bases not matched to a gene: 2. Germline V gene sequence: CDR1 SEHNR, CDR2 FQNEAQ (reference sequence). This CDR3 comprises 14 residues. In nucleotides, the CDR3 is TGTGCCAGCAGCTGGGGACAGGCGAACACTGAAGCTTTCTTT. Amino acids: CASSWGQANTEAFF.

This clonotype was counted between two and nine times. The V and J genes are TRBV2 and TRBJ1-4; D gene unclear. CDR1 is SNHLY and CDR2 is FYNNEI in the germline V gene. With 6 bases removed from V and 0 bases from J, the gap between germline ends came to 20 bases. The CDR3 spans 18 residues. CDR3 sequence: CASSPVVGRLATNEKLFF. The CDR3 region has the DNA TGTGCCAGCAGCCCTGTGGTAGGCAGACTTGCAACTAATGAAAAACTGTTTTTT.

This clonotype was seen at least ten times. At one end the junction does not follow the germline gene, possibly because of a read error. The genes are TRBV7-9 and TRBJ1-1; D is undetermined. The V gene's germline CDR1 is SEHNR and CDR2 FQNEAQ (reference sequence). The CDR3 is 14 residues long. In DNA form, the CDR3 reads TGTGCCAGCAGTTTAGCGGGAGGGAACACTGAAGCTTTCTTT. This gives the protein CASSLAGGNTEAFF.

This clonotype has a handful of counts. Here the CDR3 reads CASIGGWGNTEAFF. DNA of the CDR3: TGTGCCAGCATAGGGGGCTGGGGGAACACTGAAGCTTTCTTT. The chain employs TRBV6-5 and TRBJ1-1; 7 bases are a match to TRBD1. The V and J ends lost 7 bases and 1 base, in that order; junction bases with no gene match: 6. Germline V gives CDR1 MNHEY, CDR2 SVGAGI. The CDR3 has 14 residues.

This clonotype was counted only a few times. This rearrangement joins TRBV12-3 or TRBV12-4 to TRBJ2-7; 7 bases are a match to TRBD2. This CDR3 has 14 residues. After removal of 7 bases from V and 3 bases from J, the junction contained 9 bases not matched to a gene. CDR3 nucleotides: TGTGCCAGCACCCGAGCGGGGAGAGACTACGAGCAGTACTTC. This sequence encodes CASTRAGRDYEQYF.

CDR3 loop: CASSYADRTGNTIYF. For the CDR3, the DNA is TGTGCCAGCAGTTACGCAGACAGGACTGGAAACACCATATATTTT. The chain has TRBV6-5 and TRBJ1-3; D possibly corresponds to TRBD1 (6 bases). The CDR3 covers 15 residues. The ends were cut back, 2 bases at V and 2 bases at J, with 10 bases in the middle. Germline CDR1 MNHEY, CDR2 SVGAGI.

This clonotype was seen more than once but under ten times. V and J are TRBV3-1 and TRBJ2-3; no reliable D call. The germline V and J ends were trimmed by 0 bases and 1 base, with 11 bases remaining between them. The CDR3 contains 16 residues. Germline V gives CDR1 LGHDT, CDR2 YNNKEL (reference sequence). CDR3 DNA: TGTGCCAGCAGCCAAGATATGGGGTTTGGCACAGATACGCAGTATTTT. It yields the protein CASSQDMGFGTDTQYF.

Only a few counts were recorded for this clonotype. The genes are TRBV24-1 and TRBJ2-6, with a weak D call TRBD1 (6 bases). The CDR3 covers 14 residues. CDR1 KGHDR and CDR2 SFDVKD come from the germline V gene. V gave up 5 bases and J gave up 2 bases, with 6 bases separating them. In nucleotides, the CDR3 is TGTGCCACCAGTGGGACAGCTGGGGCCAACGTCCTGACTTTC. Encoded protein: CATSGTAGANVLTF.

V gene TRBV7-2 combines with J gene TRBJ2-7, with D tentatively TRBD1 (6 bases). Germline values: CDR1 SGHTA, CDR2 FQGNSA. This CDR3 has 14 residues. The V end lost 5 bases, the J end lost 3 bases, and 14 bases lay between the germline ends. The CDR3 reads CASSPGQYRYEQYF. The CDR3 DNA reads TGTGCCAGCAGCCCGGGACAATATCGCTACGAGCAGTACTTC.